The clone carrying this T cell receptor beta chain was seen a handful of times. No antigen is known for it. Sample treatment: roughly ten-day PBMC culture with coronavirus spike peptide pools or control peptides (ViraFEST assay). The germline CDR1 and CDR2 sequences are ENHRY and SYGVKD. CDR3 length: 16 residues. V shed 10 bases and J 5 bases; nucleotides not matched to a gene: 9. This specimen belongs to a study of vaccination and CD4 T cells after COVID-19. An Oncomine TCR Beta short-read assay was used to sequence the DNA from cultured CD4+ T cells. One entry per CDR3 protein results from TCRdb running MiXCR on the PCR reads. The sample holds 11,000 or so distinct CDR3 sequences, under 35% seen once.

This clonotype originated in a human donor with COVID-19. V usage is TRBV10-3 and J usage is TRBJ2-3, with TRBD2 identical over 16 bases. Sequencing used cultured CD4+ T cells from blood. This CDR3 reads CATFQGLAGGKDTQYF. The CDR3 coding sequence is TGTGCCACCTTCCAGGGACTAGCGGGGGGGAAAGATACGCAGTATTTT.